This T cell receptor beta chain was found in a study of T cell responses to AZD1222 COVID-19 vaccine. This CDR3 is built from 14 residues. Germline V CDR1 and CDR2: LNHDA, SQIVND (reference sequence). The V end was cut by 1 base, the J end by 6 bases, with 13 bases between. Findings and limits, study-wide: Vaccine-associated CD4 TCRs ranged over spike, dominating at 160-218 and 743-854. Two doses of AZD1222 preceded a rise in Spike-specific TCR breadth and depth.

In the case of this clone: Its antigen is still unknown.

TCRdb keeps only in-frame clones here, not all; method: immunoSEQ multiplex PCR. The profile shows 110,000 or so clones, more than 70% of them singletons. The chain uses TRBV19 and TRBJ2-7; TRBD1 is a possible D gene (6 bases). Sequencing used peripheral blood, obtained 28 days after the second AZD1222 dose. The sequence was obtained from an adult who received the AZD1222 COVID-19 vaccine. This chain's CDR3 is CASSIVTGGGEQYF. CDR3 DNA: TGTGCCAGTAGTATAGTGACAGGTGGAGGCGAGCAGTACTTC.